This passage covers 3 T cell receptor beta chains from one sample sequenced in a study of shared clonotypes between healthy human individuals (dated by TCRdb to the early 2020s). The protocol used for the library was the immunoSEQ multiplex PCR assay. TCRdb took over this immuneACCESS table, retaining in-frame rearrangements with V and J assigned. Such tables are incomplete; in checked studies, under half of the missing clones stem from an unresolved V gene, and the remainder is unexplained. The sample profile shows about half a million clones; 70% to 80% of them were found once. More than 10% of the sample goes to the ten largest clones. The source material was PBMCs. These receptors originate from a middle-aged woman in good health. Some clones in this sample may be carry-over from other donors' samples.

The chain recombines TRBV6-4 with TRBJ2-1, with 7 bases that match TRBD2. V lost 0 bases, J lost 3 bases, and 5 bases stayed unmatched. From germline, CDR1 is MRHNA and CDR2 SNTAGT. CDR3 size: 16 residues. The CDR3 nucleotides are TGTGCCAGCAGTGACTCAGGGGCGGGAGACTACAATGAGCAGTTCTTC. Protein: CASSDSGAGDYNEQFF.

The genes are TRBV28 and TRBJ1-1; tentatively, D is TRBD1 (6 bases). The CDR3 has 15 residues. V gave up 5 bases and J gave up 0 bases, with 13 bases separating them. Looked up from germline, CDR1 is MDHEN and CDR2 is SYDVKM. CDR3 nucleotide sequence: TGTGCCAGCAGTCCTGGGACATTTCTGAACACTGAAGCTTTCTTT. Its protein is CASSPGTFLNTEAFF.

This clone was recorded a few times. The gene calls are TRBV21-1 and TRBJ2-5; the table's TRBD2 call for D was not verified on the DNA. TRBV21-1 is a listed pseudogene. The CDR3 is 15 residues long. CDR3 region: CARIEVAGGRETQYF. The CDR3 coding sequence is TGTGCCAGGATCGAAGTAGCGGGGGGTCGAGAGACCCAGTACTTC.